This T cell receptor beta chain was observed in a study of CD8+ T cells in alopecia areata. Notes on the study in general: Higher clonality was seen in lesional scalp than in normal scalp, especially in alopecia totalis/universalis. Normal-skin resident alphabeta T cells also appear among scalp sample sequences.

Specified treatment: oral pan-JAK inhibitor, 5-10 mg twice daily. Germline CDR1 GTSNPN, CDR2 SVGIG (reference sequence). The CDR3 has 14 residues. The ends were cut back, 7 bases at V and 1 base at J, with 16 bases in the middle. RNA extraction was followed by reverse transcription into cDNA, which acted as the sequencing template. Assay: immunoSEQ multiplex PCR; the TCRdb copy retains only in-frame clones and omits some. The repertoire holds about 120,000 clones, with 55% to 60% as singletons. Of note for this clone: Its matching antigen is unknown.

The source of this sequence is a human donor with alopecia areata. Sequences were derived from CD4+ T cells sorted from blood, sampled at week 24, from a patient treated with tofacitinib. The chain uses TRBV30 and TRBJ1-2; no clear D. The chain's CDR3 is CASRWGRGNYGYTF. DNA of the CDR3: TGTGCCTCTCGTTGGGGTAGAGGTAACTATGGCTACACCTTC.